This TCR beta chain derives from a study of blood T cell repertoires in COVID-19. Study information: COVID-19 samples, acute and convalescent, were from the United States, Italy and Spain. T cells, B-cell-depleted T cells, or PBMCs supplied cDNA or gDNA.

In the original workflow: Estimated nucleated cell counts came from reference gene primer amplification. TCRdb's table, derived via immunoSEQ multiplex PCR, lists solely in-frame clones and lacks some. That table supplies the V and J calls and clone size; D and trimming were determined from the DNA. The data contain 20,000 to 30,000 clones, about four fifths of them singletons. Germline lookup yields CDR1 SGDLS and CDR2 YYNGEE. Germline trimming cut 3 bases from V and 4 bases from J; bases unmatched to any gene: 5. The CDR3 covers 14 residues. The rearrangement joins TRBV9 to TRBJ2-3, with 7 nucleotides matching TRBD2. This TCR derives from a man between 65 and 79 years old with acute or convalescent COVID-19. The sample taken for sequencing was peripheral blood. The CDR3 DNA reads TGTGCCAGCAGCGGCTACCGGGAGGCAGATACGCAGTATTTT. Amino acid sequence: CASSGYREADTQYF.